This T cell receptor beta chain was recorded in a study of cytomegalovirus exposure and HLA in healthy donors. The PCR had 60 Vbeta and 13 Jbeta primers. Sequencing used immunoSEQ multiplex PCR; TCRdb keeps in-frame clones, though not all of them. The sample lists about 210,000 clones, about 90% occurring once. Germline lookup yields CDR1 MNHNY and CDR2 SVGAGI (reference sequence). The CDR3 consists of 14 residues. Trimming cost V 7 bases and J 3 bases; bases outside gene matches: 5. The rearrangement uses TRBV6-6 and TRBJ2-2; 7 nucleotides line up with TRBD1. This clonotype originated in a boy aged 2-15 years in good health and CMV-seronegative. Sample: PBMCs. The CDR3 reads CASKRQGDTGELFF. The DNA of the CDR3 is TGTGCCAGCAAGAGACAGGGTGACACCGGGGAGCTGTTTTTT.